Below, 28 T cell receptor beta chains from the same sample are listed, as sequenced in a study of CD8 T cells in ankylosing spondylitis. Each CDR3 protein is one row after TCRdb ran MiXCR on the 5' RACE reads. The sample shows more than 5,500 distinct CDR3 sequences, around 2.8% of them seen only once. Sequenced sample: blood, either unsorted or a sorted T cell fraction (not recorded which). The receptors were sampled from a female donor with ankylosing spondylitis or in good health (not recorded which).

This clonotype was counted at least ten times. V usage is TRBV9 and J usage is TRBJ2-3; no clear D gene. Germline values: CDR1 SGDLS, CDR2 YYNGEE. This CDR3 has 13 residues. V was shortened by 0 bases and J by 2 bases, with 4 bases between the two germline ends. Here the CDR3 reads CASSVEPTDTQYF. The DNA of the CDR3 is TGTGCCAGCAGCGTAGAACCCACAGATACGCAGTATTTT.

At least ten counts were recorded for this clonotype. The rearrangement uses TRBV9 and TRBJ2-1; 7 bases align to TRBD1. Germline trimming cut 4 bases from V and 5 bases from J; bases unmatched to any gene: 15. Germline lookup yields CDR1 SGDLS and CDR2 YYNGEE. The CDR3 has 17 residues. In DNA form, the CDR3 reads TGTGCCAGCAGCTCAAACCCGAAGACAGGGATGGACAATGAGCAGTTCTTC. Its translation is CASSSNPKTGMDNEQFF.

A remark on this clonotype: Given a much more abundant clone one base away, this may be a read error. The CDR3 DNA reads as TGTGCCATCAGCCAAGCTCCGGCTAGCGGGAGCTTTCAAGAGACCCAGTACTTC. As protein: CAISQAPASGSFQETQYF. The chain is built from TRBV4-2 and TRBJ2-5; TRBD2 matches at 10 bases. CDR1 and CDR2 from the germline V gene are LGHNA and YNFKEQ. The CDR3 sequence is 18 residues long.

This clonotype has ten or more counts. The chain recombines TRBV9 with TRBJ2-2; 10 bases are shared with TRBD1. From germline, CDR1 is SGDLS and CDR2 YYNGEE. This CDR3 is 16 amino acids long. Losses at the gene ends were 4 bases for V and 2 bases for J; bases not matched to a gene: 5. The DNA for the CDR3 is TGTGCCAGCAGCCCGCTGACAGGGGGCAACACCGGGGAGCTGTTTTTT. Amino acids: CASSPLTGGNTGELFF.

This clonotype was found many times. J is TRBJ2-7 and V is TRBV9, with D possibly matching TRBD1 (6 bases). The CDR3 has 14 residues. Germline V gene lookup returns CDR1 SGDLS and CDR2 YYNGEE. V dropped 3 bases and J dropped 2 bases, with 12 bases sitting between them. CDR3 sequence (DNA): TGTGCCAGCAGCGGCGGACAGATGACCTACGAGCAGTACTTC. Protein sequence: CASSGGQMTYEQYF. Based on the CDR3 plus reference TRBV9 and TRBJ2-7, the full variable domain is DSGVTQTPKHLITATGQRVTLRCSPRSGDLSVYWYQQSLDQGLQFLIQYYNGEERAKGNILERFSAQQFPDLHSELNLSSLELGDSALYFCASSGGQMTYEQYFGPGTRLTVT.

This clonotype was detected many times. The chain is built from TRBV9 and TRBJ2-2, with 14 bases identical to TRBD2. The CDR3 spans 19 residues. The germline V gene has CDR1 SGDLS and CDR2 YYNGEE. With 3 bases clipped from V and 6 bases from J, the junction kept 13 bases outside the gene matches. This CDR3 reads CASSAGLAGELTLPGELFF. The CDR3 DNA is TGTGCCAGCAGCGCGGGACTAGCGGGAGAGCTAACATTACCCGGGGAGCTGTTTTTT.

This clonotype was recorded many times. This chain links TRBV9 with TRBJ2-7; TRBD2 agrees at 7 bases. The CDR3 has 17 residues. V was clipped by 3 bases and J by 2 bases; unmatched bases: 14. In germline, CDR1 is SGDLS, CDR2 YYNGEE. The DNA for the CDR3 is TGTGCCAGCAGCGCTTCCTCCGCGGGAGTGAACCCCTACGAGCAGTACTTC. Residues: CASSASSAGVNPYEQYF.

This clonotype was detected many times. The CDR3 nucleotides read TGTGCCAGCAGTGATTGGGGGACTGAACAAGAGACCCAGTACTTC. Translation: CASSDWGTEQETQYF. This sequence joins TRBV9 and TRBJ2-5; perhaps TRBD2 as D (6 bases). V was pared by 5 bases and J by 2 bases, with 16 bases between. From germline, CDR1 is SGDLS and CDR2 YYNGEE. The CDR3 is 15 amino acids.

At least ten counts were recorded for this clonotype. V is TRBV9 and J is TRBJ2-1, with 9 nucleotides matching TRBD2. The CDR3 is 18 residues long. J lost 4 bases, V lost 3 bases, and 14 bases had no gene match. The germline V gene has CDR1 SGDLS and CDR2 YYNGEE. The CDR3 coding sequence is TGTGCCAGCAGCGGAGATCCCTCTAGGACTAGCGAGTACAATGAGCAGTTCTTC. It translates to CASSGDPSRTSEYNEQFF.

In its sample, this clonotype was seen many times. This chain connects TRBV9 to TRBJ2-2; D tentatively fits TRBD1 or TRBD2 (5 bases each). This CDR3 has 14 amino acids. V was trimmed by 3 bases and J by 0 bases, leaving 6 bases between them. Looked up from germline, CDR1 is SGDLS and CDR2 is YYNGEE. DNA for the CDR3: TGTGCCAGCAGCGGGGACGCGAACACCGGGGAGCTGTTTTTT. This gives the protein CASSGDANTGELFF.

This clonotype was detected ten times or more. The chain links TRBV9 to TRBJ1-1; D is ambiguous. Trimming took off 3 bases at V and 8 bases at J, with 20 bases between the two ends. CDR1 SGDLS and CDR2 YYNGEE come from the germline V gene. This CDR3 has 15 residues. CDR3 loop: CASSAWGGSGSEAFF. For the CDR3, the DNA is TGTGCCAGCAGCGCTTGGGGAGGGTCGGGGTCGGAAGCTTTCTTT. The full variable domain, with the rest looked up from reference TRBV9 and TRBJ1-1, is DSGVTQTPKHLITATGQRVTLRCSPRSGDLSVYWYQQSLDQGLQFLIQYYNGEERAKGNILERFSAQQFPDLHSELNLSSLELGDSALYFCASSAWGGSGSEAFFGQGTRLTVV.

This clonotype was seen repeatedly, ten times or more. V is TRBV9 and J is TRBJ2-1, with TRBD2 matching 9 bases. The germline gives CDR1 SGDLS, CDR2 YYNGEE. V was clipped by 3 bases and J by 4 bases; unmatched bases: 5. The CDR3 sequence is 15 residues long. This CDR3 reads CASSEAGGQYNEQFF. The CDR3 coding sequence is TGTGCCAGCAGCGAAGCGGGAGGCCAGTACAATGAGCAGTTCTTC. Full variable domain (rest looked up from reference TRBV9 and TRBJ2-1): DSGVTQTPKHLITATGQRVTLRCSPRSGDLSVYWYQQSLDQGLQFLIQYYNGEERAKGNILERFSAQQFPDLHSELNLSSLELGDSALYFCASSEAGGQYNEQFFGPGTRLTVL.

This clonotype ranks as medium-sized (0.01 to 0.1%). The chain is built from TRBV29-1 and TRBJ2-7, with a weak D call TRBD1 (6 bases). In germline, CDR1 is SQVTM, CDR2 ANQGSEA. The CDR3 has 13 amino acids. The CDR3 bases are TGCAGTGCCGAATCCAGGACAGTCTACGAGCAGTACTTC. Residues: CSAESRTVYEQYF.

This clonotype was seen many times. V and J are TRBV9 and TRBJ1-2; 7 bases line up with TRBD1. V shed 0 bases and J 6 bases; nucleotides not matched to a gene: 11. The CDR3 loop spans 16 amino acids. Germline CDR1 and CDR2: SGDLS and YYNGEE. The CDR3 reads CASSVVGGGPIDGYTF. For the CDR3, the DNA is TGTGCCAGCAGCGTAGTGGGAGGGGGCCCTATTGATGGCTACACCTTC. Full variable domain (missing parts from reference TRBV9 and TRBJ1-2): DSGVTQTPKHLITATGQRVTLRCSPRSGDLSVYWYQQSLDQGLQFLIQYYNGEERAKGNILERFSAQQFPDLHSELNLSSLELGDSALYFCASSVVGGGPIDGYTFGSGTRLTVV.

This clonotype has a count of ten or more. The V gene is TRBV9, the J gene TRBJ2-2; possible D gene TRBD2, 6 bases. V shed 7 bases and J shed 6 bases, with 10 bases lying between them. The CDR3 is 12 residues long. Germline loops: CDR1 SGDLS, CDR2 YYNGEE. CDR3 region: CASSGGAGELFF. The DNA for the CDR3 is TGTGCCAGCTCTGGCGGGGCCGGGGAGCTGTTTTTT.

The chain joins TRBV9 to TRBJ2-3, with 9 bases fitting TRBD1. From germline, CDR1 is SGDLS and CDR2 YYNGEE. Trimming removed 4 bases from V and 11 bases from J; junction bases left unmatched: 5. The CDR3 covers 12 residues. CDR3 in amino acids: CASSTRTGEQYF. The CDR3 DNA follows: TGTGCCAGCAGCACCCGGACAGGGGAGCAGTATTTT. The full variable domain, its missing parts supplied by reference TRBV9 and TRBJ2-3, is DSGVTQTPKHLITATGQRVTLRCSPRSGDLSVYWYQQSLDQGLQFLIQYYNGEERAKGNILERFSAQQFPDLHSELNLSSLELGDSALYFCASSTRTGEQYFGPGTRLTVL.

Many counts were recorded for this clonotype. The chain links TRBV9 to TRBJ2-1; 9 nucleotides line up with TRBD1. This CDR3 contains 15 residues. Germline V lookup: CDR1 SGDLS, CDR2 YYNGEE. J gave up 7 bases and V 3 bases, and 8 bases lay outside the gene matches. The CDR3 nucleotides read TGTGCCAGCAGCGACAGTGGCGGACAGGGGAATGAGCAGTTCTTC. The encoded protein is CASSDSGGQGNEQFF.

This clonotype is labeled as medium-sized (0.01 to 0.1%). V and J are TRBV9 and TRBJ2-7, with D perhaps matching TRBD1 (6 bases). V dropped 4 bases and J dropped 6 bases, with 17 bases sitting between them. The CDR3 has 14 amino acids. Per the germline V gene, CDR1 is SGDLS and CDR2 is YYNGEE. The CDR3 loop reads CASSLYRETGEQYF. CDR3 in DNA: TGTGCCAGCAGCTTATACAGGGAAACCGGCGAGCAGTACTTC.

This clonotype ranks as medium-sized. V and J are TRBV9 and TRBJ1-5; D unresolved. V shed 0 bases and J shed 0 bases, with 4 bases lying between them. In germline, CDR1 is SGDLS, CDR2 YYNGEE. The CDR3 contains 14 residues. CDR3 protein: CASSVGYSNQPQHF. DNA of the CDR3: TGTGCCAGCAGCGTAGGCTATAGCAATCAGCCCCAGCATTTT.

In this sample, this clonotype turned up many times. This chain links TRBV9 with TRBJ2-7, with a possible D match to TRBD2 (7 bases). The germline V and J ends were trimmed by 0 bases and 2 bases, with 9 bases remaining between them. Germline V lookup: CDR1 SGDLS, CDR2 YYNGEE. This CDR3 comprises 14 residues. The CDR3 region is CASSVEGGAYEQYF. CDR3 DNA sequence: TGTGCCAGCAGCGTAGAAGGGGGGGCCTACGAGCAGTACTTC.

Many counts were recorded for this clonotype. This chain links TRBV9 with TRBJ2-1; possible D gene TRBD1, 5 bases. The germline CDR1 and CDR2 sequences are SGDLS and YYNGEE. The CDR3 consists of 17 residues. Trimming shortened V by 0 bases and J by 4 bases, and 17 bases separated the two germline ends. In DNA form, the CDR3 reads TGTGCCAGCAGCGTAGGGGATCTAGGGGCAATTTACAATGAGCAGTTCTTC. Residues: CASSVGDLGAIYNEQFF. Full variable domain (outside the CDR3, taken from reference TRBV9 and TRBJ2-1): DSGVTQTPKHLITATGQRVTLRCSPRSGDLSVYWYQQSLDQGLQFLIQYYNGEERAKGNILERFSAQQFPDLHSELNLSSLELGDSALYFCASSVGDLGAIYNEQFFGPGTRLTVL.

This clonotype ranks as medium-sized. This rearrangement joins TRBV9 to TRBJ2-3, with 12 bases aligning to TRBD2. This CDR3 has 17 residues. The V gene end was trimmed by 4 bases and the J gene end by 1 base; junction bases not matched to a gene: 7. CDR1 is SGDLS, CDR2 YYNGEE, per germline. The CDR3 spells CASSQTSGRWGTDTQYF. The DNA for the CDR3 is TGTGCCAGCAGCCAGACTAGCGGGAGATGGGGCACAGATACGCAGTATTTT.

This clonotype is medium-sized (0.01 to 0.1%). The chain joins TRBV9 to TRBJ2-2; D is undetermined. CDR1 is SGDLS and CDR2 is YYNGEE in the germline V gene. The CDR3 extends over 13 amino acids. V lost 4 bases and J lost 2, with 6 bases in between. CDR3 nucleotides: TGTGCCAGCAGCCCCACTAACACCGGGGAGCTGTTTTTT. This translates into CASSPTNTGELFF.

This clonotype was picked up many times. The chain couples TRBV9 to TRBJ2-7; D call uncertain. The CDR3 totals 13 residues. The V end was cut by 1 base, the J end by 3 bases, with 8 bases between. Looked up from germline, CDR1 is SGDLS and CDR2 is YYNGEE. DNA of the CDR3: TGTGCCAGCAGCGTATTGGACGGCTACGAGCAGTACTTC. This codes for CASSVLDGYEQYF.

There are many counts of this clonotype. The V gene is TRBV9, the J gene TRBJ2-5; TRBD2 agrees at 8 bases. Germline V gives CDR1 SGDLS, CDR2 YYNGEE. V shed 4 bases and J 2 bases; nucleotides not matched to a gene: 10. The CDR3 consists of 16 residues. CDR3 sequence reads: CASSPTWASGQETQYF. CDR3 nucleotide sequence: TGTGCCAGCAGCCCCACTTGGGCTAGCGGGCAAGAGACCCAGTACTTC.

This clonotype was seen ten or more times. The rearrangement uses TRBV9 and TRBJ2-3; D unresolved. From germline, CDR1 is SGDLS and CDR2 YYNGEE. With 3 bases removed from V and 2 bases from J, the gap between germline ends came to 7 bases. This CDR3 region has 13 residues. The CDR3 sequence is CASSAPVTDTQYF. The CDR3 DNA reads TGTGCCAGCAGCGCCCCAGTCACAGATACGCAGTATTTT.

This clonotype is medium-sized. The rearrangement links TRBV9 to TRBJ2-2; D remains ambiguous. Between the trimmed V and J ends, which lost 1 base and 5 bases, there was a span of 9 bases. CDR1 and CDR2 (germline): SGDLS, YYNGEE. The CDR3 consists of 14 residues. This chain's CDR3 is CASSVSRLTGELFF. The DNA for the CDR3 is TGTGCCAGCAGCGTATCAAGGCTTACCGGGGAGCTGTTTTTT.

This clonotype appeared many times. V usage is TRBV9 and J usage is TRBJ2-2; 13 bases fit TRBD2. J gave up 15 bases and V 0 bases, and 2 bases lay outside the gene matches. This CDR3 contains 13 residues. CDR1 is SGDLS, CDR2 YYNGEE, per germline. The CDR3, as DNA: TGTGCCAGCAGCGTAGGGACTAGCGGGAGTGTGTTTTTT. Translation: CASSVGTSGSVFF.